Reported below is one T cell receptor beta chain. This CDR3 has 16 residues. Looked up from germline, CDR1 is GTSNPN and CDR2 is SVGIG (reference sequence). V dropped 0 bases and J dropped 0 bases, with 13 bases sitting between them. The data belong to a study of cytomegalovirus exposure and HLA in healthy donors. The donors formed part of the roughly 120-subject validation cohort, distinct from the roughly 670-subject first cohort. Some clones are missing from TCRdb's copy, which holds only in-frame ones; the method was immunoSEQ multiplex PCR. The sample has tens of thousands of clones, 95% to 96% seen once.

The sequencing input was PBMCs. The clonotype originates from a woman under 30 in good health and CMV-seropositive. V and J are TRBV30 and TRBJ2-3, with D tentatively TRBD1 (5 bases). The CDR3 nucleotides are TGTGCCTGGAGTGTTGAGACAGCCGCTAGCACAGATACGCAGTATTTT. Protein sequence: CAWSVETAASTDTQYF.